Reported below is one TCR beta chain. Original methodology: Estimates of nucleated cell counts were drawn from the amplification of reference gene primers. Repertoires were generated with immunoSEQ multiplex PCR, while TCRdb's copy carries only in-frame clones and drops some. The V and J calls and clone size were taken over from that table, and D and trimming were inferred from the DNA. The sample records some 110,000 clones, less than 95% being singletons. The entry originates in a study of blood T cell repertoires in COVID-19. At the level of the study: Samples came from the United States, Italy and Spain, spanning acute and convalescent COVID-19.

Sequenced sample: peripheral blood. The TCR sequence derives from a human donor with active COVID-19. The donor label of this sample is uncertain.

CDR3: CASRTGGTEAFF. The CDR3 DNA is TGTGCCAGCAGGACAGGGGGCACTGAAGCTTTCTTT. The genes are TRBV6-5 and TRBJ1-1, with 9 bases that match TRBD1. The CDR3 runs 12 residues. Germline lookup yields CDR1 MNHEY and CDR2 SVGAGI. Trimming at V came to 6 bases and at J to 4 bases, leaving 0 bases not matched to a gene.